These T cell receptor beta chains were read from a single sample in a study of blood T cell repertoires in COVID-19. TCRdb's copy holds only in-frame clones and misses some; the assay was immunoSEQ multiplex PCR. This sample yields a few hundred thousand clones, of which roughly 87% are seen a single time; approximately 0.93% belongs to the top ten. The specimen sequenced was PBMCs or T cells enriched from blood (not recorded which). Source of these receptors: a woman younger than 45 who had recovered from COVID-19. Each CDR3 is given with its conserved first and last residue. Each record gives: D gene, J gene, clone size, V gene, CDR3 protein, CDR3 DNA. D genes are given only for firm matches. Only some rows state a clone size, as once, few, many or a class for expanded clones.

>-|TRBJ2-7|-|TRBV7-8
CASSLGAYEQYF
TGTGCCAGCAGCTTAGGAGCCTACGAGCAGTACTTC
>-|TRBJ2-3|-|TRBV7-9
CASSFRSDTQYF
TGTGCCAGCAGCTTCCGTTCAGATACGCAGTATTTT
>TRBD2|TRBJ2-5|-|TRBV11-1
CASSPPGGQETQYF
TGTGCCAGCAGCCCTCCGGGAGGTCAAGAGACCCAGTACTTC
>-|TRBJ1-2|once|TRBV25-1
CASSDSSRGGNYGYTF
TGTGCCAGCAGTGATAGTTCCAGGGGTGGTAACTATGGCTACACCTTC
>TRBD2|TRBJ2-1|-|TRBV7-9
CASSPRGDLAVASYNEQFF
TGTGCCAGCAGCCCACGCGGGGACCTAGCGGTAGCTTCCTACAATGAGCAGTTCTTC
>-|TRBJ1-2|-|TRBV27
CASSLRPVGSDGYTF
TGTGCCAGCAGCTTACGGCCGGTAGGGAGTGATGGCTACACCTTC
>-|TRBJ1-2|-|TRBV3-1/TRBV3-2
CASSQEFGEYGYTF
TGTGCCAGCAGCCAAGAGTTCGGGGAATATGGCTACACCTTC
>-|TRBJ2-4|-|TRBV2
CASSDGRVVKDIQYF
TGTGCCAGCAGTGATGGCAGGGTGGTTAAGGACATTCAGTACTTC
>TRBD2|TRBJ2-2|-|TRBV4-2
CASSHIQAGPGTGELFF
TGTGCCAGCAGCCACATCCAAGCGGGACCGGGCACCGGGGAGCTGTTTTTT
>-|TRBJ1-2|-|TRBV28
CASSLGGSLVYGYTF
TGTGCCAGCAGTTTAGGTGGCAGTCTAGTCTATGGCTACACCTTC
>TRBD2|TRBJ2-3|-|TRBV7-6
CASSLMTSGGTDTQYF
TGTGCCAGCAGCCTTATGACTAGCGGCGGCACAGATACGCAGTATTTT
>TRBD2|TRBJ2-1|-|TRBV5-1
CASSLGLAGGLSYNEQFF
TGCGCCAGCAGCCTGGGACTAGCGGGGGGGCTCTCCTACAATGAGCAGTTCTTC
>-|TRBJ2-1|-|TRBV29-1
CSVEVGLTSSYNEQFF
TGCAGCGTTGAAGTAGGACTGACGAGCTCCTACAATGAGCAGTTCTTC
>TRBD1|TRBJ2-7|once|TRBV10-3
CAIRIPGQSYEQYF
TGTGCCATCAGGATACCGGGACAGAGCTACGAGCAGTACTTC
>-|TRBJ2-5|-|TRBV11-2
CASSLDGSPQETQYF
TGTGCCAGCAGCTTAGATGGCAGTCCCCAAGAGACCCAGTACTTC
>TRBD1|TRBJ1-6|-|TRBV28
CASSRTGRSYNSPLHF
TGTGCCAGCAGCCGGACAGGACGCTCCTATAATTCACCCCTCCACTTT
>TRBD1|TRBJ1-1|-|TRBV5-8
CASSSRTGNTEAFF
TGTGCCAGCAGTTCCCGGACAGGGAACACTGAAGCTTTCTTT
>-|TRBJ1-1|-|TRBV7-9
CASSLRVASTEAFF
TGTGCCAGCAGCTTACGGGTAGCTAGTACTGAAGCTTTCTTT
>-|TRBJ1-2|-|TRBV9
CASSEGRRGYGYTF
TGTGCCAGCAGCGAAGGGAGAAGAGGCTATGGCTACACCTTC
>-|TRBJ1-5|-|TRBV19
CASSKTGGGFNQPQHF
TGTGCCAGTAGCAAGACTGGGGGGGGGTTCAATCAGCCCCAGCATTTT
>-|TRBJ2-5|-|TRBV24-1
CATSDLQAGINAETQYF
TGTGCCACCAGTGATTTGCAGGCAGGGATAAATGCGGAGACCCAGTACTTC
>TRBD1|TRBJ1-3|-|TRBV7-9
CASSRTGTGVTGNTIYF
TGTGCCAGCAGCCGGACCGGGACAGGGGTTACTGGAAACACCATATATTTT
>TRBD1|TRBJ1-2|-|TRBV5-6
CASSPGTVIYGYTF
TGTGCCAGCAGCCCCGGGACAGTCATCTATGGCTACACCTTC
>TRBD1|TRBJ1-2|-|TRBV27
CASSRRDRVGGYTF
TGTGCCAGCAGCCGTCGGGACAGGGTGGGGGGCTACACCTTC
>-|TRBJ2-3|once|TRBV2
CASGSYLSTDTQYF
TGTGCCAGCGGTTCCTATCTGAGCACAGATACGCAGTATTTT
>-|TRBJ2-7|-|TRBV30
CAWSHGFYEQYF
TGTGCCTGGAGTCACGGTTTCTACGAGCAGTACTTC
>-|TRBJ1-2|-|TRBV5-1
CASRPTGRDYGYTF
TGCGCCAGCAGACCCACAGGGAGGGACTATGGCTACACCTTC
>-|TRBJ2-7|-|TRBV3-1/TRBV3-2
CASSPSDFLSSYEQYF
TGTGCCAGCAGCCCGTCGGACTTCCTGAGCTCCTACGAGCAGTACTTC
>TRBD2|TRBJ2-5|few|TRBV6-5
CASTLGTSGAETQYF
TGTGCCAGCACCCTTGGGACTAGCGGGGCGGAGACCCAGTACTTC
>TRBD1|TRBJ1-1|-|TRBV27
CASSYHRDRGLENTEAFF
TGTGCCAGCAGTTACCACCGGGACAGGGGGCTTGAGAACACTGAAGCTTTCTTT
>TRBD1|TRBJ2-7|-|TRBV7-2
CASSARQGAGEQYF
TGTGCCAGCAGCGCCCGACAGGGAGCAGGCGAGCAGTACTTC
>TRBD1|TRBJ1-6|few|TRBV5-4
CASSLGTGNSPLHF
TGTGCCAGCAGCTTGGGGACAGGGAATTCACCCCTCCACTTT
>-|TRBJ2-4|-|TRBV9
CASSVTGQVQYF
TGTGCCAGCAGCGTTACAGGGCAGGTTCAGTACTTC
>-|TRBJ2-2|-|TRBV7-6
CASSLGGETGELFF
TGTGCCAGCAGCTTAGGGGGGGAAACCGGGGAGCTGTTTTTT
>-|TRBJ1-5|-|TRBV14
CASSQGRDQPQHF
TGTGCCAGCAGCCAAGGCCGCGATCAGCCCCAGCATTTT
>-|TRBJ2-1|-|TRBV7-9
CASSLESSYNEQFF
TGTGCCAGCAGCTTGGAGAGCTCCTACAATGAGCAGTTCTTC
>-|TRBJ1-1|-|TRBV18
CASSPAGVGSGNTEAFF
TGTGCCAGCTCACCTGCCGGGGTAGGGTCTGGTAACACTGAAGCTTTCTTT
>-|TRBJ2-3|-|TRBV2
CASTGGAGPDTQYF
TGTGCCAGCACAGGCGGGGCGGGTCCAGATACGCAGTATTTT
>-|TRBJ2-4|-|TRBV18
CASSPPGLAKNIQYF
TGTGCCAGCTCACCACCGGGGCTAGCCAAAAACATTCAGTACTTC
>TRBD1|TRBJ1-1|once|TRBV28
CASSLGGQGAVEAFF
TGTGCCAGCAGTTTAGGTGGACAGGGGGCAGTTGAAGCTTTCTTT